The clone carrying this TCR beta chain was detected a few times. Its target is unknown. These data belong to a study of identical twins. Study-wide results and limits: Out-of-frame alpha sequences that twins shared showed excess low generation probability. Cross-sectional statistics underpinned the conclusions; the same donors were not followed.

TCRdb reprocessed the 5' RACE reads with MiXCR, giving one entry per CDR3 protein. The table shows about 340,000 distinct CDR3 sequences, with 9% to 10% occurring only once. CDR3 length: 14 residues. V dropped 3 bases and J dropped 2 bases, with 13 bases sitting between them. Germline CDR1 is DFQATT and CDR2 is SNEGSKA (reference sequence). The V and J genes are TRBV20-1 and TRBJ1-1; D remains unclear. The sample was naive T cells sorted from blood. The receptor's source is a woman between 50 and 59 years old in good health. CDR3 amino acids: CSASMRVKNTEAFF. As DNA, the CDR3 is TGCAGTGCTAGTATGAGGGTTAAAAACACTGAAGCTTTCTTT.